This T cell receptor beta chain stems from a study of Ad26.COV2.S vaccination and SARS-CoV-2 variants. Study as a whole: Donor got 5x10^10 or 1x10^11 viral particles of Ad26.COV2.S. Findings of the study overall: Overall T cell responses may have been underestimated by the analyses of TCR breadth and depth.

V shed 1 base, J shed 4 bases, and the junction held 3 bases outside the gene matches. The CDR3 loop spans 14 amino acids. Germline assignment: CDR1 SGHNT and CDR2 YYREEE (reference sequence). Treatment meaning: 19 received Ad26.COV2.S at low or high dose, single or two shots; 5 received placebo; per-sample allocation not given. Following the first vaccine or placebo injection, samples were taken on day 63. With regard to this clone: Its antigen remains unknown.

The assay was immunoSEQ multiplex PCR, and TCRdb's table has in-frame clones only and misses some. The top ten hold 3% to 3.5% of the sample, which has about 370,000 clones, about 85% seen once. The receptor was derived from a person aged 18-60 years who received the Ad26.COV2.S COVID-19 vaccine or a placebo. The J gene is TRBJ2-5, the V gene TRBV5-4; 8 positions agree with TRBD2. Sequencing used peripheral blood, obtained in a trial of Ad26.COV2.S vaccine versus placebo. The CDR3 reads CASSLPGGPETQYF. Here the CDR3 DNA reads TGTGCCAGCAGCTTGCCGGGGGGGCCAGAGACCCAGTACTTC.